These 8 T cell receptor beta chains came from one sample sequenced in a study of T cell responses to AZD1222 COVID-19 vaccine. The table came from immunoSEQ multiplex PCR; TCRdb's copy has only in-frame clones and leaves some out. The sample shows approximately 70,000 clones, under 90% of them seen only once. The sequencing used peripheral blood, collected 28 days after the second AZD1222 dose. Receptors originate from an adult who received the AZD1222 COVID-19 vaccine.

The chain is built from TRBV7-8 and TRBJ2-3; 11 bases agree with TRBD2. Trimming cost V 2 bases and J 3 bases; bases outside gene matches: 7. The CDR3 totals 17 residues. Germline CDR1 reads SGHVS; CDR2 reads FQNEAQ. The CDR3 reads CASSLTLTSGVTDTQYF. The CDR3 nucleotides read TGTGCCAGCAGCTTAACTCTGACTAGCGGGGTTACAGATACGCAGTATTTT.

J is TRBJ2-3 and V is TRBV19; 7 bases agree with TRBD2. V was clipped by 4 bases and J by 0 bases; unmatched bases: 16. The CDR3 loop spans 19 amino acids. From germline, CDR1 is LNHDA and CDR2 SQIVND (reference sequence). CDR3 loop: CASSSFLGRLAVSTDTQYF. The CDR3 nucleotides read TGTGCCAGTAGTAGTTTCCTTGGTCGGCTAGCGGTTAGCACAGATACGCAGTATTTT.

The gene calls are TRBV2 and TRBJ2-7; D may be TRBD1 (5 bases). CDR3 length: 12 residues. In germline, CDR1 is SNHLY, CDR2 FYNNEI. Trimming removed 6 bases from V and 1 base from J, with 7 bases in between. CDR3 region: CASSRTSYEQYF. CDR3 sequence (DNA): TGTGCCAGCAGCAGGACATCCTACGAGCAGTACTTC.

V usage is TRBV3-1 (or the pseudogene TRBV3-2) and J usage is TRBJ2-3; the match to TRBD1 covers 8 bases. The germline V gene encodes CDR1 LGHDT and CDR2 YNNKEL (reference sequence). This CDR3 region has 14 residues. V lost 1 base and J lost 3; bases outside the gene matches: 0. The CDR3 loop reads CASSQGTGTDTQYF. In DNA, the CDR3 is TGTGCCAGCAGCCAAGGGACAGGGACAGATACGCAGTATTTT.

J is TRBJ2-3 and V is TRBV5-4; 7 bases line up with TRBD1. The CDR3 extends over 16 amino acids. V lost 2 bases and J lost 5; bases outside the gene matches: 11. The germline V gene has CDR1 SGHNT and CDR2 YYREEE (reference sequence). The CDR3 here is CASSLRGLTRGDTQYF. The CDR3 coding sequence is TGTGCCAGCAGCTTAAGGGGGCTAACCCGAGGAGATACGCAGTATTTT.

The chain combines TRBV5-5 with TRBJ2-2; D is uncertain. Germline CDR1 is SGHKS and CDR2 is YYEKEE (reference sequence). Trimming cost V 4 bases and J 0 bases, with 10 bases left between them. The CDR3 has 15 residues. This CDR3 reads CASSSPLANTGELFF. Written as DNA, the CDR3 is TGTGCCAGCAGCAGTCCTTTAGCGAACACCGGGGAGCTGTTTTTT.

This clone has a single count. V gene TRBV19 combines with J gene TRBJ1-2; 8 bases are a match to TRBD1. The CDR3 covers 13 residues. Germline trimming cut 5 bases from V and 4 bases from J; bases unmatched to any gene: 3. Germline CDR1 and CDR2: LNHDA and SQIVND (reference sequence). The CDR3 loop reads CASSYGTGYGYTF. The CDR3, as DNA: TGTGCCAGTAGTTACGGGACAGGCTATGGCTACACCTTC.

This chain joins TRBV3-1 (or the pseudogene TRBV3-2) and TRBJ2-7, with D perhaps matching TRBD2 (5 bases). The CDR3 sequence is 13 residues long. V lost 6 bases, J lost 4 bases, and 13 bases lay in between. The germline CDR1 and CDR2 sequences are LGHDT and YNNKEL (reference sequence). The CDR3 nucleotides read TGTGCCAGCAGTAGAGGGTGGGGATACGAGCAGTACTTC. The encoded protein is CASSRGWGYEQYF.